This T cell receptor beta chain was profiled in a study of blood T cell repertoires in COVID-19. Here immunoSEQ multiplex PCR was the method, and the copy in TCRdb shows in-frame clones only, minus some. The sample yields some 100,000 clones, 80% to 95% seen once. Trimming took off 5 bases at V and 6 bases at J, with 23 bases between the two ends. Germline-derived CDR1 and CDR2 are MDHEN and SYDVKM. The CDR3 is made up of 17 amino acids. This chain links TRBV28 with TRBJ2-1; TRBD1 is a possible D gene (5 bases). This TCR derives from a man between 65 and 85 years old with acute or convalescent COVID-19. Sequences were obtained from peripheral blood. The chain's CDR3 is CASSPPDSYPVRNEQFF. CDR3 DNA sequence: TGTGCCAGCAGTCCACCTGACAGCTACCCGGTACGCAATGAGCAGTTCTTC.